This T cell receptor (beta chain) was identified in a study of cytomegalovirus exposure and HLA in healthy donors. The V and J ends lost 3 bases and 1 base respectively, with 16 bases between them. CDR1 and CDR2 from the germline V gene are SGDLS and YYNGEE. This CDR3 spans 16 amino acids. A word on this clone: Its antigen is not known.

13 Jbeta primers and 60 Vbeta primers were used for the PCR. The data were produced by immunoSEQ multiplex PCR, yet TCRdb's version contains in-frame clones alone and is incomplete. The top ten hold approximately 2% of the sample, which has roughly 190,000 clones, roughly four fifths seen once. Study-level points and caveats: Later analysis revealed greater clonal expansion in HLA-associated TCR beta chains than in equally common others.

The sample taken for sequencing was PBMCs. The V call is TRBV9, the J call TRBJ2-5; perhaps TRBD1 as D (6 bases). This clonotype was obtained from a man between 18 and 35 years old in good health and CMV-seronegative. Here the CDR3 DNA reads TGTGCCAGCAGCGCCGCAATAACAGGGTCCCAAGAGACCCAGTACTTC. Its translation is CASSAAITGSQETQYF.